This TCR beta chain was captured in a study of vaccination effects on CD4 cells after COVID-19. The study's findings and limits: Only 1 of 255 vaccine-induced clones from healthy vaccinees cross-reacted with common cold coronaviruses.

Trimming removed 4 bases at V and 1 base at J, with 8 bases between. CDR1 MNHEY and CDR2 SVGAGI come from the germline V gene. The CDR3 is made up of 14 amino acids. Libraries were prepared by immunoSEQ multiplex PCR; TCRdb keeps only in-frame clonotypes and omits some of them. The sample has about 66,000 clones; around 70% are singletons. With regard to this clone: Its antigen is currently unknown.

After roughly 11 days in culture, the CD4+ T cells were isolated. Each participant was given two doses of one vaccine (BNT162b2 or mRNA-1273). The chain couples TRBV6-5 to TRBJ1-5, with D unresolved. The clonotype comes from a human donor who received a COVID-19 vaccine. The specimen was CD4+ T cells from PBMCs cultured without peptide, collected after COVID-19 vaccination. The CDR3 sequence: CASSSLSSNQPQHF. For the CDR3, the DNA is TGTGCCAGCAGTTCTCTAAGCAGCAATCAGCCCCAGCATTTT.